The clone carrying this T cell receptor (beta chain) turned up a few times. This record belongs to a study of T-cell reconstitution after alpha-beta-depleted transplantation in children. V shed 0 bases, J shed 8 bases, and the junction held 8 bases outside the gene matches. CDR1 and CDR2 from the germline V gene are MNHEY and SVGAGI. This CDR3 contains 15 residues. As it was prepared, the TCRbeta library received unique molecular identifiers. TCRdb passed the PCR reads through MiXCR, listing each CDR3 protein once. The sample has some 350,000 distinct CDR3 sequences, 10% to 13% seen once. The rearrangement uses TRBV6-5 and TRBJ1-2; 8 bases map to TRBD1. The clonotype comes from a human donor who donated a stem cell graft to a child with acute lymphoblastic leukemia. Sequenced material: PBMCs from the stem cell graft donor, taken from the stem cell graft. The CDR3 sequence is CASSYSTQGAGGYTF. The CDR3 DNA is TGTGCCAGCAGTTACTCGACGCAGGGGGCGGGAGGCTACACCTTC.